Below, 25 T cell receptor beta chains from the same sample are listed, as sequenced in a study of OX40 agonist ivuxolimab in advanced cancers. The repertoire was sequenced with immunoSEQ multiplex PCR; TCRdb's copy has only in-frame clones and lacks some. The table includes about 54,000 clones, about 89% detected once. The specimen was CD4+ or CD8+ T cells sorted from blood, collected in a trial of the OX40 agonist ivuxolimab. Receptor source: an adult with an advanced solid tumor such as melanoma, head and neck, liver or kidney cancer.

The chain couples TRBV2 to TRBJ1-6, with TRBD1 identical over 8 bases. V dropped 6 bases and J dropped 7; count of bases not matched to a gene: 5. Germline V CDR1 and CDR2: SNHLY, FYNNEI. This CDR3 spans 14 amino acids. CDR3 sequence reads: CASRRTGTNSPLHF. The CDR3 nucleotides are TGTGCCAGCAGACGGACAGGGACGAATTCACCCCTCCACTTT.

Comments on this clone: A junction end diverges from the germline sequence, so it may reflect a read error. This chain uses TRBV16 with TRBJ1-2; possibly TRBD1 for D (6 bases). The germline gives CDR1 KGHSY, CDR2 FQNENV. The CDR3 is 15 residues long. The CDR3 reads CAGSLRPGGEGGYTF. As DNA, the CDR3 is TGTGCCGGCAGCCTCAGGCCGGGGGGCGAGGGAGGCTACACCTTC.

This clone was counted once. The chain links TRBV5-6 to TRBJ1-4; D ambiguous. The CDR3 consists of 14 residues. Trimming stripped 2 bases from V and 5 bases from J, with 10 bases between. Germline values: CDR1 SGHDT, CDR2 YYEEEE. Here the CDR3 DNA reads TGTGCCAGCAGCTTTGGAGGGAGGAATGAAAAACTGTTTTTT. Its protein is CASSFGGRNEKLFF.

The chain joins TRBV6-1 to TRBJ1-6, with D tentatively TRBD1 (6 bases). From germline, CDR1 is MNHNS and CDR2 SASEGT. The CDR3 length is 16 residues. V dropped 2 bases and J dropped 10 bases, with 18 bases sitting between them. CDR3 region: CASSERVGGIESPLHF. As DNA, the CDR3 is TGTGCCAGCAGTGAAAGGGTAGGGGGGATCGAATCACCCCTCCACTTT.

The CDR3 here is CASSLRERGTEAFF. The CDR3 DNA is TGTGCCAGCAGCTTAAGGGAGCGGGGCACTGAAGCTTTCTTT. V gene TRBV11-2 combines with J gene TRBJ1-1; D ambiguous. Trimming took 2 bases from V and 4 from J, leaving 11 bases between them. Germline values: CDR1 SGHAT, CDR2 FQNNGV. The CDR3 length is 14 residues. Full variable domain (rest looked up from reference TRBV11-2 and TRBJ1-1): EAGVAQSPRYKIIEKRQSVAFWCNPISGHATLYWYQQILGQGPKLLIQFQNNGVVDDSQLPKDRFSAERLKGVDSTLKIQPAKLEDSAVYLCASSLRERGTEAFFGQGTRLTVV.

This clone has just one count. This chain uses TRBV29-1 with TRBJ1-1; D unclear. The CDR3 extends over 13 amino acids. Germline loops: CDR1 SQVTM, CDR2 ANQGSEA. V was cut by 1 base and J by 3 bases, with 9 bases left in between. CDR3 amino acids: CSVEGRQYTEAFF. The CDR3 bases are TGCAGCGTTGAAGGTCGGCAGTACACTGAAGCTTTCTTT.

CDR3 DNA sequence: TGCGCCAGCAGCGTGACTAGCGGGGGGGTCCACGAGCAGTACTTC. Translating it yields CASSVTSGGVHEQYF. The V call is TRBV5-1, the J call TRBJ2-7; TRBD2 matches at 14 bases. The CDR3 is made up of 15 amino acids. Trimming cost V 4 bases and J 5 bases; bases outside gene matches: 5. Germline loops: CDR1 SGHRS, CDR2 YFSETQ.

This chain links TRBV5-6 with TRBJ2-3, with 9 nucleotides matching TRBD2. Germline V gene data show CDR1 as SGHDT and CDR2 as YYEEEE. The CDR3 is 15 amino acids. Trimming cost V 5 bases and J 4 bases; bases outside gene matches: 8. The CDR3 spells CASRTSGLASDTQYF. The CDR3 DNA reads TGTGCCAGCAGGACTTCGGGACTAGCATCAGATACGCAGTATTTT.

This chain joins TRBV5-6 and TRBJ1-2, with D maybe TRBD1 (5 bases). V was shortened by 0 bases and J by 2 bases, with 8 bases between the two germline ends. The CDR3 length is 14 residues. CDR1 and CDR2 from the germline V gene are SGHDT and YYEEEE. For the CDR3, the DNA is TGTGCCAGCAGCTTGGCGAGGGGAAACTATGGCTACACCTTC. This codes for CASSLARGNYGYTF.

The chain uses TRBV7-2 and TRBJ1-3, with D possibly TRBD1 on 5 matching bases. The germline V gene encodes CDR1 SGHTA and CDR2 FQGNSA. Between the trimmed V and J ends, which lost 8 bases and 0 bases, there was a span of 14 bases. The length of the CDR3 is 15 residues. Here the CDR3 reads CASVAGLSSGNTIYF. The CDR3 DNA follows: TGTGCCAGCGTCGCGGGACTTTCCTCTGGAAACACCATATATTTT.

The chain employs TRBV15 and TRBJ1-5, with unresolved D. Trimming took off 0 bases at V and 0 bases at J, with 6 bases between the two ends. This CDR3 contains 15 residues. Germline lookup yields CDR1 LNHNV and CDR2 YYDKDF (reference sequence). The CDR3 nucleotides read TGTGCCACCAGCAGAGAAGATTATAGCAATCAGCCCCAGCATTTT. Its translation is CATSREDYSNQPQHF.

The rearrangement links TRBV6-1 to TRBJ1-1; D ambiguous. This CDR3 is built from 10 residues. CDR1 and CDR2 (germline): MNHNS, SASEGT. V lost 7 bases and J 0 bases, leaving 0 bases between the germline ends. Here the CDR3 DNA reads TGTGCCAGCATGAACACTGAAGCTTTCTTT. Amino acid sequence: CASMNTEAFF.

This chain uses TRBV5-4 with TRBJ2-7; 8 bases are a match to TRBD1. The germline gives CDR1 SGHNT, CDR2 YYREEE (reference sequence). The CDR3 totals 15 residues. V lost 2 bases, J lost 2 bases, and 6 bases stayed unmatched. DNA of the CDR3: TGTGCCAGCAGCTTATCCAGGGGGCCTACCTACGAGCAGTACTTC. Translated: CASSLSRGPTYEQYF.

CDR3 in DNA: TGTGCCAGCAGCCCGGGACGGACTGACTACGAGCAGTACTTC. It translates to CASSPGRTDYEQYF. The V and J genes are TRBV7-9 and TRBJ2-7; D is possibly TRBD1 or TRBD2 (5 bases each). CDR3 length: 14 amino acids. Looked up from germline, CDR1 is SEHNR and CDR2 is FQNEAQ (reference sequence). V was pared by 5 bases and J by 3 bases, with 14 bases between.

This clone was recorded once. The CDR3 region has the DNA TGTGCCAGCAGAGACGGGACTAGCGGGTCCTCCTACGAGCAGTACTTC. Translation: CASRDGTSGSSYEQYF. The J gene is TRBJ2-7, the V gene TRBV2; TRBD2 matches at 12 bases. CDR3 length equals 16 residues. Losses at the gene ends were 6 bases for V and 0 bases for J; bases not matched to a gene: 6. The germline gives CDR1 SNHLY, CDR2 FYNNEI.

This clone appeared a single time. The chain joins TRBV19 to TRBJ2-7; 9 bases are shared with TRBD1. Trimming took 4 bases from V and 1 from J; bases not matched to a gene: 5. Germline V CDR1 and CDR2: LNHDA, SQIVND (reference sequence). CDR3 size: 15 residues. The CDR3 region has the DNA TGTGCCAGTAGTAGGTCCGGGACAGGGTCCTACGAGCAGTACTTC. Its translation is CASSRSGTGSYEQYF.

This clone turned up a few times. The chain employs TRBV4-1 and TRBJ1-5; the D is unclear. CDR1 is MGHRA and CDR2 is YSYEKL in the germline V gene. CDR3 length equals 15 residues. Trimming pared 0 bases from V and 2 bases from J, leaving 8 bases between. CDR3 DNA: TGCGCCAGCAGCCAAGATTGGGCGGGCAATCAGCCCCAGCATTTT. Translated: CASSQDWAGNQPQHF.

The J gene is TRBJ1-5, the V gene TRBV6-5; D is uncertain. Trimming cost V 8 bases and J 7 bases, with 15 bases left between them. Germline lookup yields CDR1 MNHEY and CDR2 SVGAGI. The CDR3 covers 13 residues. The CDR3: CASAGREEQPQHF. CDR3 coding DNA: TGTGCCAGCGCCGGGAGGGAAGAGCAGCCCCAGCATTTT.

The DNA of the CDR3 is TGTGCCATCAGTGAGTCTCCGGGAGGTCAGCCCCAGCATTTT. Translating it yields CAISESPGGQPQHF. This chain links TRBV10-3 with TRBJ1-5; D remains ambiguous. Germline values: CDR1 ENHRY, CDR2 SYGVKD. V lost 0 bases, J lost 6 bases, and 9 bases lay in between. This CDR3 has 14 residues.

V gene TRBV5-4 combines with J gene TRBJ1-5; TRBD1 aligns across 7 bases. The CDR3 consists of 13 residues. The V and J ends lost 4 bases and 12 bases, in that order; junction bases with no gene match: 10. Germline V gene data show CDR1 as SGHNT and CDR2 as YYREEE (reference sequence). The CDR3 sequence is CASSRDPQGGQHF. The DNA for the CDR3 is TGTGCCAGCAGCCGGGACCCCCAGGGGGGCCAGCATTTT.

The CDR3 loop is CASSPPFGYQETQYF. The CDR3 DNA sequence: TGTGCCAGCAGCCCACCCTTCGGGTACCAAGAGACCCAGTACTTC. The chain links TRBV28 to TRBJ2-5; D not certain. Deletions cut 6 bases from V and 0 bases from J, with 14 bases between. Germline V CDR1 and CDR2: MDHEN, SYDVKM. The CDR3 length is 15 residues.

The chain combines TRBV19 with TRBJ2-1; 9 bases match TRBD1. CDR3 length: 15 amino acids. V shed 5 bases, J shed 8 bases, and the junction held 10 bases outside the gene matches. CDR1 is LNHDA, CDR2 SQIVND, per germline (reference sequence). Here the CDR3 DNA reads TGTGCCAGTAGTGACACAGGGGGCAATGACGATGAGCAGTTCTTC. Its protein product is CASSDTGGNDDEQFF.

About this clone: Other DNA sequences in the same sample also yield this CDR3. The rearrangement uses TRBV5-1 and TRBJ2-5, with TRBD2 matching over 12 bases. This CDR3 is 16 amino acids long. The germline CDR1 and CDR2 sequences are SGHRS and YFSETQ. J gave up 2 bases and V 0 bases, and 2 bases lay outside the gene matches. The CDR3 nucleotides read TGCGCCAGCAGCTTGGGGGGACTAGCGGGTCAAGAGACCCAGTACTTC. Translated: CASSLGGLAGQETQYF.

V gene TRBV9 combines with J gene TRBJ2-5; D is unresolved. CDR1 is SGDLS, CDR2 YYNGEE, per germline. The CDR3 loop spans 16 amino acids. V lost 0 bases and J lost 1, with 13 bases in between. CDR3 in DNA: TGTGCCAGCAGCGTAGTTGCTACCTCAGCCCAAGAGACCCAGTACTTC. Its protein product is CASSVVATSAQETQYF.

The chain couples TRBV5-1 to TRBJ1-2, with TRBD1 identical over 9 bases. The CDR3 is made up of 16 amino acids. Germline V lookup: CDR1 SGHRS, CDR2 YFSETQ. Losses at the gene ends were 2 bases for V and 7 bases for J; bases not matched to a gene: 12. The CDR3 DNA is TGCGCCAGCAGCTTTGGAACCCGGGACAGGGCTCTTGGCTACACCTTC. Translation gives CASSFGTRDRALGYTF. Together with reference TRBV5-1 and TRBJ1-2, the CDR3 gives the full variable domain: KAGVTQTPRYLIKTRGQQVTLSCSPISGHRSVSWYQQTPGQGLQFLFEYFSETQRNKGNFPGRFSGRQFSNSRSEMNVSTLELGDSALYLCASSFGTRDRALGYTFGSGTRLTVV.